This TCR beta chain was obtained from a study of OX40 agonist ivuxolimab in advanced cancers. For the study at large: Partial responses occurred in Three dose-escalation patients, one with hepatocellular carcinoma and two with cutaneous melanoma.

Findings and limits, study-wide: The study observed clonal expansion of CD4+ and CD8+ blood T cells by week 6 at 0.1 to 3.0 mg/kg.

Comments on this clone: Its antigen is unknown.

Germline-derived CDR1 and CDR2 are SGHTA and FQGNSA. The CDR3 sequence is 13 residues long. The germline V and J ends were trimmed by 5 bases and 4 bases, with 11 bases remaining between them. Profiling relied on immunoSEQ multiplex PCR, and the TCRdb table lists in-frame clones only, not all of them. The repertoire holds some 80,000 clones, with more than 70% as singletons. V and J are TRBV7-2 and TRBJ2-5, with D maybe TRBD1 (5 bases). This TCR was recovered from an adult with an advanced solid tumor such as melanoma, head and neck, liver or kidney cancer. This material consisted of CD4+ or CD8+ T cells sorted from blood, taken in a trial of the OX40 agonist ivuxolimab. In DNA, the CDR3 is TGTGCCAGCAGCACGGGCCAGGGAGAGACCCAGTACTTC. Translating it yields CASSTGQGETQYF.